Presented here are 23 T cell receptor beta chains from one specimen sequenced in a study of coeliac disease. Here immunoSEQ multiplex PCR was the method, and the copy in TCRdb shows in-frame clones only, minus some. The sample carries 2,000 to 2,500 clones, 70% to 80% recorded once. The sequenced material came from lymphocytes from the gut lamina propria. Receptors were obtained from a human donor without celiac disease.

The table lists this clone with a count of one. The V call is TRBV10-3, the J call TRBJ2-5, with D perhaps matching TRBD2 (7 bases). CDR1 is ENHRY and CDR2 is SYGVKD in the germline V gene. Trimming left V 2 bases short and J 2 bases short, with 9 bases between. The CDR3 is 14 residues long. The CDR3 spells CAISERGAQETQYF. CDR3 coding DNA: TGTGCCATCAGTGAGCGGGGGGCACAAGAGACCCAGTACTTC.

J is TRBJ2-2 and V is TRBV4-2, with D hard to call. Germline V gene lookup returns CDR1 LGHNA and CDR2 YNFKEQ. This CDR3 has 15 amino acids. Between the trimmed V and J ends, which lost 1 base and 7 bases, there was a span of 13 bases. Here the CDR3 reads CASSQVTDRGGELFF. The CDR3 DNA follows: TGTGCCAGCAGCCAAGTTACAGACCGTGGCGGGGAGCTGTTTTTT.

The chain is built from TRBV5-8 and TRBJ2-3; a possible D gene is TRBD1 (6 bases). Germline loops: CDR1 SGHTS, CDR2 YDEGEE. V dropped 4 bases and J dropped 2 bases, with 17 bases sitting between them. This CDR3 has 16 residues. The CDR3 spells CASSPRRGTYTDTQYF. DNA of the CDR3: TGTGCCAGCAGCCCGCGAAGGGGGACCTACACAGATACGCAGTATTTT.

V gene TRBV4-1 combines with J gene TRBJ2-7; TRBD1 agrees at 9 bases. CDR3 size: 16 residues. Trimming removed 4 bases from V and 3 bases from J; junction bases left unmatched: 10. Per the germline V gene, CDR1 is MGHRA and CDR2 is YSYEKL. DNA for the CDR3: TGCGCCAGCAGCCGCATCCGGGACAGGGACATCTACGAGCAGTACTTC. It is translated as CASSRIRDRDIYEQYF.

This clone has a handful of counts. The V call is TRBV9, the J call TRBJ2-7; 7 bases align to TRBD2. The CDR3 runs to 12 residues. V lost 3 bases to trimming and J lost 3 bases; unmatched junction nucleotides: 0. The germline CDR1 and CDR2 sequences are SGDLS and YYNGEE. The DNA for the CDR3 is TGTGCCAGCAGCGCGGGGGGCTACGAGCAGTACTTC. Its protein is CASSAGGYEQYF.

The chain carries TRBV7-8 and TRBJ1-3; TRBD1 is a possible D gene (5 bases). The CDR3 is made up of 14 amino acids. V gave up 3 bases and J gave up 4 bases, with 10 bases separating them. Per the germline V gene, CDR1 is SGHVS and CDR2 is FQNEAQ. CDR3 amino acids: CASSFTGSGNTIYF. CDR3 in DNA: TGTGCCAGCAGCTTCACAGGTTCAGGAAACACCATATATTTT.

The chain couples TRBV2 to TRBJ1-1, with 9 bases identical to TRBD1. The length of the CDR3 is 15 residues. Trimming at V came to 6 bases and at J to 4 bases, leaving 9 bases not matched to a gene. CDR1 is SNHLY and CDR2 is FYNNEI in the germline V gene. CDR3 DNA sequence: TGTGCCAGCAGGCCCGACAGGGGGATTGGCACTGAAGCTTTCTTT. Its translation is CASRPDRGIGTEAFF. The full variable domain, completed using reference TRBV2 and TRBJ1-1, is EPEVTQTPSHQVTQMGQEVILRCVPISNHLYFYWYRQILGQKVEFLVSFYNNEISEKSEIFDDQFSVERPDGSNFTLKIRSTKLEDSAMYFCASRPDRGIGTEAFFGQGTRLTVV.

The chain combines TRBV2 with TRBJ2-7; possible D gene TRBD1, 5 bases. Trimming took off 4 bases at V and 2 bases at J, with 12 bases between the two ends. The germline V gene encodes CDR1 SNHLY and CDR2 FYNNEI. This CDR3 spans 14 amino acids. The CDR3 sequence is CASSVKVTAYEQYF. The CDR3, as DNA: TGTGCCAGCAGTGTAAAGGTGACAGCCTACGAGCAGTACTTC.

The chain combines TRBV7-9 with TRBJ1-5, with a possible D match to TRBD1 (5 bases). CDR1 and CDR2 (germline): SEHNR, FQNEAQ (reference sequence). The V end lost 5 bases, the J end lost 7 bases, and 15 bases lay between the germline ends. The CDR3 covers 14 residues. CDR3 amino acids: CASSPPGDGQPQHF. CDR3 coding DNA: TGTGCCAGCAGCCCCCCGGGGGACGGGCAGCCCCAGCATTTT.

The table lists this clone with a count of one. V is TRBV6-1 and J is TRBJ1-5; D might be TRBD1 (5 bases). Trimming took 4 bases from V and 1 from J, leaving 11 bases between them. Looked up from germline, CDR1 is MNHNS and CDR2 is SASEGT. This CDR3 contains 15 residues. CDR3 bases: TGTGCCAGCAGTGCCGGGGGACCGAGCAATCAGCCCCAGCATTTT. Its protein product is CASSAGGPSNQPQHF.

The DNA of the CDR3 is TGCAGCGTTACCGGGACAGGAGGGGACATTCAGTACTTC. Encoded protein: CSVTGTGGDIQYF. V and J are TRBV29-1 and TRBJ2-4; 8 bases match TRBD1. Trimming at V came to 5 bases and at J to 8 bases, leaving 8 bases not matched to a gene. The CDR3 runs to 13 residues. Per germline, CDR1 SQVTM and CDR2 ANQGSEA.

Here the CDR3 reads CASSEGTDNEKLFF. CDR3 DNA sequence: TGTGCCAGCAGTGAAGGGACAGATAATGAAAAACTGTTTTTT. The chain joins TRBV6-1 to TRBJ1-4; D may be TRBD1 (6 bases). V was shortened by 1 base and J by 4 bases, with 7 bases between the two germline ends. Germline V gene lookup returns CDR1 MNHNS and CDR2 SASEGT. The CDR3 has 14 amino acids.

The CDR3 bases are TGTGCCAGCAGTTTCGGCCCCGCAGGGTGGAACTATGGCTACACCTTC. Its translation is CASSFGPAGWNYGYTF. The chain is built from TRBV27 and TRBJ1-2, with D tentatively TRBD1 (5 bases). The germline V gene has CDR1 MNHEY and CDR2 SMNVEV (reference sequence). The CDR3 covers 16 residues. The V and J ends lost 3 bases and 2 bases respectively, with 16 bases between them.

With regard to this clone: Other DNA sequences in the same sample also yield this CDR3. The chain joins TRBV7-2 to TRBJ1-1; D might be TRBD1 (5 bases). The CDR3 runs to 14 residues. V dropped 3 bases and J dropped 3 bases, with 11 bases sitting between them. Germline CDR1 and CDR2: SGHTA and FQGNSA. The CDR3 DNA is TGTGCCAGCAGCTTGCAGGGAGGCGACACTGAAGCTTTCTTT. Translation gives CASSLQGGDTEAFF.

This rearrangement joins TRBV19 to TRBJ2-1; 10 bases agree with TRBD2. Looked up from germline, CDR1 is LNHDA and CDR2 is SQIVND (reference sequence). V was clipped by 6 bases and J by 10 bases; unmatched bases: 9. The CDR3 totals 14 residues. The CDR3 spells CASRGAGGPREQFF. CDR3 coding DNA: TGTGCCAGTAGGGGAGCGGGGGGGCCGCGGGAGCAGTTCTTC. Full variable domain (remainder filled in from reference TRBV19 and TRBJ2-1): DGGITQSPKYLFRKEGQNVTLSCEQNLNHDAMYWYRQDPGQGLRLIYYSQIVNDFQKGDIAEGYSVSREKKESFPLTVTSAQKNPTAFYLCASRGAGGPREQFFGPGTRLTVL.

This clone has just a few counts. The chain has TRBV5-4 and TRBJ2-5, with TRBD2 matching 8 bases. In germline, CDR1 is SGHNT, CDR2 YYREEE (reference sequence). The trim removed 4 bases at V and 5 bases at J, leaving 10 bases unmatched. This CDR3 comprises 15 residues. The CDR3 here is CASSPNGGAGETQYF. CDR3 bases: TGTGCCAGCAGCCCAAACGGGGGGGCCGGCGAGACCCAGTACTTC.

The chain carries TRBV7-8 and TRBJ2-1; tentatively, D is TRBD1 (5 bases). This CDR3 is built from 14 residues. V was pared by 4 bases and J by 4 bases, with 11 bases between. The germline V gene encodes CDR1 SGHVS and CDR2 FQNEAQ. The CDR3 is CASSWGGAYNEQFF. The CDR3 nucleotides read TGTGCCAGCAGCTGGGGTGGGGCGTACAATGAGCAGTTCTTC.

This chain links TRBV30 with TRBJ2-5; TRBD2 matches at 8 bases. The CDR3 runs 13 residues. Germline values: CDR1 GTSNPN, CDR2 SVGIG (reference sequence). Unmatched junction bases numbered 5, after V lost 3 bases and J lost 5 bases. The CDR3 loop is CAWSPRLAETQYF. The CDR3 coding sequence is TGTGCCTGGAGCCCTCGACTAGCGGAGACCCAGTACTTC.

The chain carries TRBV6-6 and TRBJ2-5, with 10 bases identical to TRBD2. Germline values: CDR1 MNHNY, CDR2 SVGAGI (reference sequence). With V trimmed by 4 bases and J by 2 bases, 7 bases remained unmatched. The CDR3 has 16 amino acids. CDR3 in amino acids: CASSSGLAAGQETQYF. CDR3 DNA sequence: TGTGCCAGCAGTTCCGGACTAGCGGCAGGACAAGAGACCCAGTACTTC.

V gene TRBV7-2 combines with J gene TRBJ2-1, with 8 bases lining up with TRBD2. After removal of 1 base from V and 9 bases from J, the junction contained 8 bases not matched to a gene. Germline CDR1 reads SGHTA; CDR2 reads FQGNSA. This CDR3 comprises 15 residues. CDR3 bases: TGTGCCAGCAGCTTAGTCATCCGGGGGGGGTCTGAGCAGTTCTTC. Translated: CASSLVIRGGSEQFF.

The V and J genes are TRBV2 and TRBJ2-1, with 8 positions matching TRBD2. From germline, CDR1 is SNHLY and CDR2 FYNNEI. V shed 1 base and J 13 bases; nucleotides not matched to a gene: 3. The CDR3 covers 12 residues. The CDR3 bases are TGTGCCAGCAGTGAAGTTAGCGGGGTACAGTTCTTC. The encoded protein is CASSEVSGVQFF.

This clone was detected only a few times. The chain joins TRBV11-2 to TRBJ1-2; perhaps TRBD1 as D (5 bases). This CDR3 comprises 14 residues. Germline CDR1 SGHAT, CDR2 FQNNGV. Trimming took off 8 bases at V and 2 bases at J, with 15 bases between the two ends. Here the CDR3 DNA reads TGTGCCAGCCTGGGGCCAGGCTCAAACTATGGCTACACCTTC. Translating gives CASLGPGSNYGYTF.

This sequence joins TRBV30 and TRBJ2-2; D is ambiguous. The V gene's germline CDR1 is GTSNPN and CDR2 SVGIG (reference sequence). Trimming took off 0 bases at V and 0 bases at J, with 14 bases between the two ends. This CDR3 spans 17 amino acids. CDR3 coding DNA: TGTGCCTGGAGTGTACGCGCCTTAGAGTCGAACACCGGGGAGCTGTTTTTT. Protein product: CAWSVRALESNTGELFF.